The rows below give T cell receptor beta chains drawn from one sample of a study of Graves' ophthalmopathy and Graves' hyperthyroidism. Using its own MiXCR run on the multiplex PCR reads, TCRdb lists one record per CDR3 protein. The table includes over 650,000 distinct CDR3 sequences, 35% to 50% detected once. The source material was peripheral blood. Receptors originate from an adult man with Graves' ophthalmopathy. The CDR3 runs from the conserved cysteine through the conserved F or W. D genes are given only for firm matches. For some rows the clone size is stated as once, few or many, or as a class when expanded; others skip it.

d_call	v_call	clone_size	j_call	cdr3_nt	cdr3_aa
NA	TRBV29-1	NA	TRBJ1-2	TGCAGCGTTGAAGGGGTGGACAGACGGGGCTACACCTTC	CSVEGVDRRGYTF
NA	TRBV6-5	many	TRBJ1-2	TGTGCCAGCAGTTACGGGTCTGGGTTTGGCTACACCTTC	CASSYGSGFGYTF
TRBD2	TRBV9	many	TRBJ2-5	TGTGCCAGCAGCGTAGACGCTAGCGGGGGGCGGGAGACCCAGTACTTC	CASSVDASGGRETQYF
NA	TRBV2	NA	TRBJ1-3	TGTGCCAGCAGTGAAGGGGGCGCGGACACCATATATTTT	CASSEGGADTIYF
NA	TRBV7-8	many	TRBJ2-7	TGTGCCAGCAGCATAGGGATCCACGAGCAGTACTTC	CASSIGIHEQYF
NA	TRBV7-9	few	TRBJ2-6	TGTGCCAGCAGCCATCCTAGATCCGGGGCCAACGTCCTGACTTTC	CASSHPRSGANVLTF
NA	TRBV20-1	few	TRBJ2-7	TGCAGTGCTAGTAGCCTGAGCCGACTGGGGCAGGATCACTCCTACGAGCAGTACTTC	CSASSLSRLGQDHSYEQYF
NA	TRBV29-1	few	TRBJ2-2	TGCAGCGCCGGGGAGCTGTTTTTT	CSAGELFF
NA	TRBV7-9	many	TRBJ2-5	TGTGCCAGCAGCCCACTATTCGGGGAGACCCAGTACTTC	CASSPLFGETQYF
TRBD1	TRBV6-1	NA	TRBJ1-2	TGTGCCAGCAGTGAAGTTCGGGACAGCTCGGTCTATGGCTACACCTTC	CASSEVRDSSVYGYTF
NA	TRBV10-3	once	TRBJ1-2	TGTGCCATCAGTGACAGCGGGGGCTACACCTTC	CAISDSGGYTF
TRBD1	TRBV5-5	many	TRBJ1-5	TGTGCCAGCAGCTCCGGGACAGGGTCGACCAATCAGCCCCAGCATTTT	CASSSGTGSTNQPQHF
NA	TRBV5-4	NA	TRBJ2-7	TGTGCCAGCAGCGCCGGGCCTCAGCCCTCCTACGAGCAGTACTTC	CASSAGPQPSYEQYF
NA	TRBV7-9	many	TRBJ2-7	TGTGCCAGCAGCTTCCTCCAGGCAACCTACGAGCAGTACTTC	CASSFLQATYEQYF
NA	TRBV25-1	NA	TRBJ1-1	TGTACCAGCAGCTCGCATGGCACTGAAGCTTTCTTT	CTSSSHGTEAFF
TRBD1	TRBV5-1	NA	TRBJ2-5	TGCGCCAGCAGCTTGCCGACAGGGAAGTATGAGACCCAGTACTTC	CASSLPTGKYETQYF
NA	TRBV30	NA	TRBJ1-1	TGTGCCTGGGGAGAGAGCACTGAAGCTTTCTTT	CAWGESTEAFF
NA	TRBV5-1	NA	TRBJ1-5	TGCGCCAGCAGCCCCCCGGAGGGGCGAGGTAATCAGCCCCAGCATTTT	CASSPPEGRGNQPQHF
TRBD2	TRBV15	NA	TRBJ2-6	TGTGCCACCAGCAGAGTGGCAGCGGGGGGCCCCTCTGGGGCCAACGTCCTGACTTTC	CATSRVAAGGPSGANVLTF
NA	TRBV11-1	NA	TRBJ2-7	TGTGCCAGCAGCGTTGAAGATCCAGGGCAGGGGAACTCCTACGAGCAGTACTTC	CASSVEDPGQGNSYEQYF
NA	TRBV19	NA	TRBJ1-6	TGTGCCAGTAGTATAGAGGGGGGAGGGCCAAATTCACCCCTCCACTTT	CASSIEGGGPNSPLHF
NA	TRBV19	NA	TRBJ1-3	TGTGCCAGTACCATGGATATAATTGGAAACACCATATATTTT	CASTMDIIGNTIYF
NA	TRBV25-1	NA	TRBJ1-6	TGTGCCAGTAGGGGCAGATATTCACCCCTCCACTTT	CASRGRYSPLHF
TRBD1	TRBV28	few	TRBJ1-2	TGTGCCACGGGGTGGTCGACAGGGCGGTATGGCTACACCTTC	CATGWSTGRYGYTF
TRBD1	TRBV9	few	TRBJ1-2	TGTGCCAGCAGCCGTCATTACCGGGACAGGCAGGGCTACACCTTC	CASSRHYRDRQGYTF